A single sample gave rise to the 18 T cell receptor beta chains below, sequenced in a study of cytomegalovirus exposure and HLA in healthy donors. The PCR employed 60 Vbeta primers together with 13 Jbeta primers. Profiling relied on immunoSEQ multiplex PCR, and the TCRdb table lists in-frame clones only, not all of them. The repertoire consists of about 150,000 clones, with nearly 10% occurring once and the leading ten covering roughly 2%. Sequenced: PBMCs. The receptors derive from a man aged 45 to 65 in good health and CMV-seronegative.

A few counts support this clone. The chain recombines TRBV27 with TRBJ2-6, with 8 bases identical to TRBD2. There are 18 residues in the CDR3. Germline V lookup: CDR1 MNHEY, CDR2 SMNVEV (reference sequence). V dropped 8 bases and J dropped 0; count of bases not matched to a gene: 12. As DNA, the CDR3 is TGTGCCAGCTCCGGGACTAGTCTCCGGAACTCTGGGGCCAACGTCCTGACTTTC. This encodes CASSGTSLRNSGANVLTF.

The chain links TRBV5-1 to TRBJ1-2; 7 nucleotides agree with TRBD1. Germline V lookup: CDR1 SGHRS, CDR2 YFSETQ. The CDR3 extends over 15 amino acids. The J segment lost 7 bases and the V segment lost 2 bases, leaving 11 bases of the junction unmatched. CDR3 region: CASSLDREFLGGYTF. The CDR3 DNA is TGCGCCAGCAGCTTAGACAGGGAGTTCTTAGGTGGCTACACCTTC.

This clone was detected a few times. The CDR3 sequence: CASSLEGGFYSNQPQHF. The CDR3 nucleotides are TGTGCCAGCAGCTTAGAGGGGGGGTTTTATAGCAATCAGCCCCAGCATTTT. The rearrangement joins TRBV7-9 to TRBJ1-5; D is perhaps TRBD1 (6 bases). V was clipped by 1 base and J by 0 bases, with 13 bases between them. Germline CDR1 and CDR2: SEHNR and FQNEAQ (reference sequence). The CDR3 is made up of 17 amino acids.

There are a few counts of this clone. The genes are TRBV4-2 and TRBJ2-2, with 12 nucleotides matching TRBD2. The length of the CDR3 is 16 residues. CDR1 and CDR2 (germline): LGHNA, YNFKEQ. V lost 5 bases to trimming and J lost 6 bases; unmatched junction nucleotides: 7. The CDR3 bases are TGTGCCAGCAGCTCCCGACTAGCGGGAGTCCCCGGGGAGCTGTTTTTT. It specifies CASSSRLAGVPGELFF.

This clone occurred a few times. Written as DNA, the CDR3 is TGCAGCGTTGGAACAGGGTCTTCAGAGACCCAGTACTTC. It is translated as CSVGTGSSETQYF. V usage is TRBV29-1 and J usage is TRBJ2-5, with D possibly being TRBD1 (6 bases). Trimming cost V 4 bases and J 4 bases, with 13 bases left between them. Germline CDR1 SQVTM, CDR2 ANQGSEA. The CDR3 covers 13 residues.

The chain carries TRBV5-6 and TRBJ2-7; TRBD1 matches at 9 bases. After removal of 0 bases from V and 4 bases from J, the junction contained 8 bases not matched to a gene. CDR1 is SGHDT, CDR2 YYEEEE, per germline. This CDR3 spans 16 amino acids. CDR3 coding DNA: TGTGCCAGCAGCTTGGCCGGGGGACAGGGAAAGTACGAGCAGTACTTC. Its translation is CASSLAGGQGKYEQYF.

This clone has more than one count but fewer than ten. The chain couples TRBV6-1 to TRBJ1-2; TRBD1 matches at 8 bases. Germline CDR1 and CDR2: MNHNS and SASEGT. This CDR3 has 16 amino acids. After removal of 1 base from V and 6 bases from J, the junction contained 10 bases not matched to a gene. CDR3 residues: CASSEGDRWYLDGYTF. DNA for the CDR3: TGTGCCAGCAGTGAAGGGGACAGGTGGTATCTAGATGGCTACACCTTC.

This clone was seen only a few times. The CDR3 reads CSSGTRTYEQYF. DNA for the CDR3: TGCAGTAGTGGGACTAGAACCTACGAGCAGTACTTC. This rearrangement joins TRBV29-1 to TRBJ2-7; 8 bases fit TRBD2. CDR1 and CDR2 (germline): SQVTM, ANQGSEA. This CDR3 is built from 12 residues.

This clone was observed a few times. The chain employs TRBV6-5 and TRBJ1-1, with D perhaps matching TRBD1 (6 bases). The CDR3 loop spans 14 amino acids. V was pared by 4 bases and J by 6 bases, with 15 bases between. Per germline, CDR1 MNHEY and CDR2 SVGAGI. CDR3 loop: CASSSGFRGAEAFF. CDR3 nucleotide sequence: TGTGCCAGCAGTTCCGGTTTCAGGGGCGCTGAAGCTTTCTTT.

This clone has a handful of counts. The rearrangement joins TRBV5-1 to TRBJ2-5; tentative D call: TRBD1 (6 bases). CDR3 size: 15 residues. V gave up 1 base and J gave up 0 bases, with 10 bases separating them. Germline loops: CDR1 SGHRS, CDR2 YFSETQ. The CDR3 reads CASSLTGTYQETQYF. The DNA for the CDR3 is TGCGCCAGCAGCTTGACAGGGACGTACCAAGAGACCCAGTACTTC.

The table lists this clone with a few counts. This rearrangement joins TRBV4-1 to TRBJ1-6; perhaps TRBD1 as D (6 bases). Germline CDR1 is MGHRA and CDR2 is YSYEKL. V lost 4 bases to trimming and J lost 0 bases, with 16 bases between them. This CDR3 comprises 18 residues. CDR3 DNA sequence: TGCGCCAGCAGCCGGGACACCGTCCCTATCTCCTATAATTCACCCCTCCACTTT. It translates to CASSRDTVPISYNSPLHF.

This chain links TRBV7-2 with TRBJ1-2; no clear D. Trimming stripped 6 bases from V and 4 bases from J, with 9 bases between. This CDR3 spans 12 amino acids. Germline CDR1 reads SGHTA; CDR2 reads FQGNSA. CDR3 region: CASSRTVYGYTF. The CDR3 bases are TGTGCCAGCAGTCGAACGGTCTATGGCTACACCTTC.

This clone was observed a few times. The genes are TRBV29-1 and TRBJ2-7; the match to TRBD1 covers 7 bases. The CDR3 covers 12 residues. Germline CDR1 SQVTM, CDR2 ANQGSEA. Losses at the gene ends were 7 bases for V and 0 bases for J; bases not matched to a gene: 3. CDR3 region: CSAGQASYEQYF. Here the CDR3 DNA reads TGCAGCGCCGGACAGGCCTCCTACGAGCAGTACTTC.

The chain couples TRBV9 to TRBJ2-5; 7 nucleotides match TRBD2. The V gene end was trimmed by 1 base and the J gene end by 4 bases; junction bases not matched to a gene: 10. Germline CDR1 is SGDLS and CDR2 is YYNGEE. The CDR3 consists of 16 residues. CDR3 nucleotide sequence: TGTGCCAGCAGCGTACAAGGCGGGAGATATACAGAGACCCAGTACTTC. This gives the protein CASSVQGGRYTETQYF.

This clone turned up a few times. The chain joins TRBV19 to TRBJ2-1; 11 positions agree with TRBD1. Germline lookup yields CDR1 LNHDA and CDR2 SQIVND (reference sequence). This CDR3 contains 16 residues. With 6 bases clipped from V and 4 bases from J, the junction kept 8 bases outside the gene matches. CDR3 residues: CASSPNRDRGYNEQFF. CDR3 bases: TGTGCCAGTAGCCCAAACCGGGACAGGGGGTACAATGAGCAGTTCTTC. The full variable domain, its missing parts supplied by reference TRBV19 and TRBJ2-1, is DGGITQSPKYLFRKEGQNVTLSCEQNLNHDAMYWYRQDPGQGLRLIYYSQIVNDFQKGDIAEGYSVSREKKESFPLTVTSAQKNPTAFYLCASSPNRDRGYNEQFFGPGTRLTVL.

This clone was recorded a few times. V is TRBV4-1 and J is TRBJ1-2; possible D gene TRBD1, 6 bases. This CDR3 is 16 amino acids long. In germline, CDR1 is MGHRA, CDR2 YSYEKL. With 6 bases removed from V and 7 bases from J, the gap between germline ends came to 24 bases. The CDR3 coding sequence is TGCGCCAGCAGTCCGCCAACTATACAGGGAGTGGGTGGCTACACCTTC. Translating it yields CASSPPTIQGVGGYTF.

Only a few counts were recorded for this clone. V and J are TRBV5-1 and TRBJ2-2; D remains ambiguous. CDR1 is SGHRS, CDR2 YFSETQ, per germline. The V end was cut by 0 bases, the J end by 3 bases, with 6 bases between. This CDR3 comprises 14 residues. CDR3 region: CASSLALDTGELFF. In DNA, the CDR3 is TGCGCCAGCAGCTTGGCCCTAGACACCGGGGAGCTGTTTTTT.

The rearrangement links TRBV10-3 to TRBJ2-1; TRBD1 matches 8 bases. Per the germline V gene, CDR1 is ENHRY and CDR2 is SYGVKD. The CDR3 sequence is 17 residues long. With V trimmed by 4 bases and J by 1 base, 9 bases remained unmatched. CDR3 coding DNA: TGTGCCATCAGTGGTCGGCAGGACAGGGTATCCTACAATGAGCAGTTCTTC. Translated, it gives CAISGRQDRVSYNEQFF.